One sample yielded the 17 T cell receptor beta chains listed below, sequenced in a study of CD39 and CD103 CD8 tumor-infiltrating T cells. The protocol was immunoSEQ multiplex PCR, while the TCRdb copy is restricted to in-frame clones and leaves out a portion. The table has about 7,400 clones, 50% to 80% seen once. Sequencing was carried out using CD8+ T cells sorted from blood. Subset: total memory CD8 T cells (CD45RA-CCR7+/-) from blood or uninvolved lymph node. The receptors stem from a human donor with head and neck squamous cell carcinoma.

The V and J genes are TRBV6-1 and TRBJ2-7; weak D call: TRBD2 (6 bases). From germline, CDR1 is MNHNS and CDR2 SASEGT. Trimming shortened V by 5 bases and J by 3 bases, and 14 bases separated the two germline ends. This CDR3 is 14 amino acids long. As DNA, the CDR3 is TGTGCCAGCAGTACCGGAGGGCAGTTCTACGAGCAGTACTTC. Its translation is CASSTGGQFYEQYF.

The rearrangement joins TRBV21-1 to TRBJ2-7; the table calls TRBD2, which could not be checked here. TRBV21-1 counts as a pseudogene. The CDR3 covers 14 residues. The CDR3 DNA sequence: TGTGCCAGCAGGTTAGTAGGGAGAACATACGAGCAGTACTTC. Translation: CASRLVGRTYEQYF.

The chain couples TRBV15 to TRBJ2-5, with D possibly called TRBD1 or TRBD2 (5 bases each). The CDR3 sequence is 16 residues long. Germline V lookup: CDR1 LNHNV, CDR2 YYDKDF (reference sequence). V was clipped by 1 base and J by 3 bases, with 15 bases between them. The CDR3, as DNA: TGTGCCACCAGCAGAGGCCCCATTATGGGGGAAGAGACCCAGTACTTC. Translation: CATSRGPIMGEETQYF.

The chain is built from TRBV15 and TRBJ2-6; D gene uncertain. CDR1 and CDR2 from the germline V gene are LNHNV and YYDKDF (reference sequence). V lost 0 bases to trimming and J lost 0 bases, with 3 bases between them. This CDR3 has 15 amino acids. Here the CDR3 DNA reads TGTGCCACCAGCAGAGATTTCTCTGGGGCCAACGTCCTGACTTTC. It yields the protein CATSRDFSGANVLTF.

CDR3 amino acids: CASSVKGGMIDEQYF. As DNA, the CDR3 is TGTGCCAGCAGCGTTAAGGGCGGGATGATCGACGAGCAGTACTTC. The chain has TRBV7-8 and TRBJ2-7, with D maybe TRBD2 (6 bases). The CDR3 loop spans 15 amino acids. V was shortened by 5 bases and J by 5 bases, with 19 bases between the two germline ends. Germline values: CDR1 SGHVS, CDR2 FQNEAQ.

This chain uses TRBV5-4 with TRBJ2-1, with 12 bases matching TRBD2. The CDR3 has 16 residues. Germline V lookup: CDR1 SGHNT, CDR2 YYREEE (reference sequence). J lost 6 bases, V lost 0 bases, and 4 bases had no gene match. The CDR3 DNA is TGTGCCAGCAGCTTGGCCCTAGCGGGAGGGGGCAATGAGCAGTTCTTC. Protein product: CASSLALAGGGNEQFF.

The genes are TRBV28 and TRBJ2-7; D possibly corresponds to TRBD1 (5 bases). CDR3 size: 14 residues. The germline V gene has CDR1 MDHEN and CDR2 SYDVKM. Trimming removed 2 bases at V and 2 bases at J, with 10 bases between. For the CDR3, the DNA is TGTGCCAGCAGTTTAAGGGGCTCGACCTACGAGCAGTACTTC. Encoded protein: CASSLRGSTYEQYF. Looking up the rest from reference TRBV28 and TRBJ2-7 gives the full variable domain: DVKVTQSSRYLVKRTGEKVFLECVQDMDHENMFWYRQDPGLGLRLIYFSYDVKMKEKGDIPEGYSVSREKKERFSLILESASTNQTSMYLCASSLRGSTYEQYFGPGTRLTVT.

The rearrangement links TRBV9 to TRBJ2-7, with 12 nucleotides matching TRBD1. This CDR3 region has 15 residues. The V and J ends lost 1 base and 5 bases, in that order; junction bases with no gene match: 4. Per the germline V gene, CDR1 is SGDLS and CDR2 is YYNGEE. CDR3 in amino acids: CASSVTGTGGDEQYF. The CDR3 DNA is TGTGCCAGCAGCGTAACCGGGACAGGGGGCGACGAGCAGTACTTC.

This chain links TRBV7-3 with TRBJ2-1; weak D call: TRBD2 (6 bases). In germline, CDR1 is SGHTA, CDR2 FQGTGA. The CDR3 is 14 residues long. V was trimmed by 2 bases and J by 3 bases, leaving 8 bases between them. CDR3 in amino acids: CASSLAGYYNEQFF. CDR3 DNA: TGTGCCAGCAGCTTAGCGGGGTACTACAATGAGCAGTTCTTC.

This clone has just a few counts. This rearrangement joins TRBV5-6 to TRBJ2-2, with TRBD2 matching over 7 bases. This CDR3 has 19 amino acids. Germline V gives CDR1 SGHDT, CDR2 YYEEEE. The trim removed 2 bases at V and 1 base at J, leaving 14 bases unmatched. For the CDR3, the DNA is TGTGCCAGCAGCTTCTGGACGACTAGCCGGTACTTGAACACCGGGGAGCTGTTTTTT. This translates into CASSFWTTSRYLNTGELFF.

This sequence joins TRBV23-1 and TRBJ1-1; D is possibly TRBD1 (5 bases). TRBV23-1 is an ORF for which the function is uncertain. The CDR3 runs to 18 residues. Trimming removed 3 bases at V and 1 base at J, with 21 bases between. CDR3 loop: CASSHPEERGWGNTEAFF. The CDR3 DNA follows: TGCGCCAGCAGTCACCCTGAGGAGAGGGGATGGGGGAACACTGAAGCTTTCTTT.

J is TRBJ2-3 and V is TRBV7-8, with 13 bases identical to TRBD2. The CDR3 totals 17 residues. Germline CDR1 is SGHVS and CDR2 is FQNEAQ. V shed 7 bases and J 0 bases; nucleotides not matched to a gene: 7. The CDR3 nucleotides read TGTGCCAGCACTCTACTAGCGGGAGGGGCTAGCACAGATACGCAGTATTTT. Translation gives CASTLLAGGASTDTQYF.

A remark on this clone: One junction end disagrees with the germline gene, perhaps due to a read error. The V gene is TRBV30, the J gene TRBJ2-7; D perhaps matches TRBD1 (6 bases). The CDR3 spans 9 residues. Germline-derived CDR1 and CDR2 are GTSNPN and SVGIG (reference sequence). This chain's CDR3 is CAWRTGSNF. The CDR3 region has the DNA TGTGCCTGGAGGACAGGCTCCAACTTC.

The sample holds one count of this clone. For the CDR3, the DNA is TGTGCCAGCAGCGTAGGACTAGCGGTCACAGATACGCAGTATTTT. Protein product: CASSVGLAVTDTQYF. The V gene is TRBV9, the J gene TRBJ2-3; 9 positions agree with TRBD2. V shed 0 bases, J shed 2 bases, and the junction held 1 base outside the gene matches. Germline CDR1 SGDLS, CDR2 YYNGEE. This CDR3 is built from 15 residues.

The J gene is TRBJ1-2, the V gene TRBV29-1, with 9 bases matching TRBD1. Germline CDR1 and CDR2: SQVTM and ANQGSEA. Trimming took 6 bases from V and 7 from J; bases not matched to a gene: 6. The CDR3 spans 12 residues. DNA of the CDR3: TGCAGCGTCCCGGGACAGGGAGGTGGCTACACCTTC. Its translation: CSVPGQGGGYTF.

The rearrangement joins TRBV5-5 to TRBJ2-1, with D perhaps matching TRBD1 (6 bases). V gave up 7 bases and J gave up 0 bases, with 14 bases separating them. Germline V gene sequence: CDR1 SGHKS, CDR2 YYEKEE (reference sequence). The CDR3 spans 15 residues. The CDR3 DNA reads as TGTGCCAGCCTAGAAAGGGGGAGCTCCTACAATGAGCAGTTCTTC. It is translated as CASLERGSSYNEQFF.

The chain has TRBV6-1 and TRBJ2-1; a possible D gene is TRBD2 (5 bases). V was clipped by 0 bases and J by 7 bases, with 7 bases between them. Germline CDR1 MNHNS, CDR2 SASEGT. The CDR3 extends over 13 amino acids. The CDR3, as DNA: TGTGCCAGCAGTGAAGCGGAGGTTAATGAGCAGTTCTTC. Translation gives CASSEAEVNEQFF.